This TCR beta chain is drawn from a study of monozygotic twins with inflammatory bowel disease (dated by TCRdb to between 2018 and 2020). Notes on the research overall: In total, roughly 28 monozygotic twin pairs made up the full study: 19 Danish pairs, all IBD-discordant, plus nine German pairs, of which four were IBD-concordant and five were IBD-discordant. Each individual had, on average, about 151 000 unique TCRalpha sequences and 181 000 unique TCRbeta sequences available for analysis. The search for disease-associated traits relied mainly on comparing IBD patients with their genetically identical healthy co-twins within discordant pairs. Broad study findings and their caveats: Compared with healthy twins, IBD patients had fewer clonotypes in common with other individuals, a difference most pronounced in patients showing signs of disease activity. Repertoire similarity did not differ between concordant and discordant twins, possibly due to limited statistical power. Differing immunosuppressive treatments among patients may have added background noise and inter-individual variability to the repertoires. IBD patients had lower TCRbeta repertoire diversity, measured by the inverse Simpson index, than their healthy co-twins. No single strong signal or clonotype linked to IBD turned up in the results, so the idea that one exists was not supported. The analysis was unable to tell different T cell subtypes apart.

The CDR3 runs 14 amino acids, cysteine and phenylalanine included. Nucleotide data are not available. Library preparation employed 5' RACE. Each TCR library was prepared from 3,000 to 4,000 ng of total RNA. For each sample, cDNA synthesis was carried out in eight separate reactions using SMARTScribe reverse transcriptase. Unique molecular identifiers containing a 6-nucleotide sample barcode were introduced through template switching during cDNA synthesis. TCRalpha and TCRbeta cDNA was amplified by two nested PCRs of 16 and 9 cycles, with bead purification after each PCR. Before amplification, the cDNA was treated with uracil DNA-glycosylase and purified using the QIAquick PCR purification kit. The second PCR added Illumina TruSeq-compatible adapters along with sample-specific barcodes. Library quality and concentration were checked on TapeStation and Qubit, and libraries were pooled at around 5.3 ng each. Pooled libraries were sequenced on an Illumina HiSeq2500 single-index Rapid Run with 2 x 100 bp reads and custom sequencing primers. The authors' analysis ran thus. MiGEC version 1.2.6 was used for UMI-based consensus assembly, which corrected PCR and sequencing errors. MiXCR version 2.1.1 was used for V(D)J alignment, clonotype assembly and CDR3 extraction. Normalisation of gene usage, clonotype sharing and MAIT/NKT TCR abundance was achieved by analysing the top 1000, 10 000 and 20 000 clonotypes per sample. Diversity was computed as the inverse Simpson index with the vegan R package after downsampling to 27 000 UMIs. Paired Mann-Whitney U tests were applied to discordant twin pairs, with Benjamini-Hochberg correction for multiple testing. TCRdb reprocessed the public reads and reports one entry per CDR3 protein sequence, without DNA. The V and J calls, along with clone size, are taken from TCRdb and not from the paper's own processing. This sample's table has entries for about 380,000 distinct CDR3 sequences. The ten largest clones take up 2.5% to 3% of the sample.

Comment on this clonotype: No antigen is known for it.

From each donor, an approximately 2.5 ml peripheral blood sample was collected into PAXgene tubes and kept at -80 degrees C. Without T cell sorting, total RNA was isolated from whole blood using the PAXgene blood miRNA kit on an automated QIAcube. Peripheral blood from monozygotic twin pairs, either concordant or discordant for inflammatory bowel disease, underwent deep TCRalpha and TCRbeta repertoire profiling that used unique molecular barcoding. Smoking habits were recorded for all twin pairs, with individuals classified as current, former or never smokers. Sequenced: blood. The chain was built from TRBV12-3 or TRBV12-4 and TRBJ2-1; the TRBD1 assignment by TCRdb is unverifiable without DNA. This TCR was sampled from a human donor with ulcerative colitis or Crohn's disease, or a healthy co-twin of an affected twin (not recorded which). The encoded CDR3 is CASSWGGPNNEQFF.